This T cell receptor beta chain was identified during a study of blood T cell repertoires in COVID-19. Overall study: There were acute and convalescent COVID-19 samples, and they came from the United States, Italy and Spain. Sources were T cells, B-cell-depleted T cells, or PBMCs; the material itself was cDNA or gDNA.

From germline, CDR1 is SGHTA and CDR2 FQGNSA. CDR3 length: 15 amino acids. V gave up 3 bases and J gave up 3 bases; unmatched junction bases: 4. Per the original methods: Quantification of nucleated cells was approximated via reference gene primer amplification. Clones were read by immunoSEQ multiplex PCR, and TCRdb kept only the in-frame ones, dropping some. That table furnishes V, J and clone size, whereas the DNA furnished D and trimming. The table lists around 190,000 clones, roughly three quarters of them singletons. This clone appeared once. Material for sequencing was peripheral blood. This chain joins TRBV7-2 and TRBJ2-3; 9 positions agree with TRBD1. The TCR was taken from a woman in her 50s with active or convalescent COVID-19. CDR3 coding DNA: TGTGCCAGCAGCTTTACAGGGGGCCTAACAGATACGCAGTATTTT. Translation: CASSFTGGLTDTQYF.